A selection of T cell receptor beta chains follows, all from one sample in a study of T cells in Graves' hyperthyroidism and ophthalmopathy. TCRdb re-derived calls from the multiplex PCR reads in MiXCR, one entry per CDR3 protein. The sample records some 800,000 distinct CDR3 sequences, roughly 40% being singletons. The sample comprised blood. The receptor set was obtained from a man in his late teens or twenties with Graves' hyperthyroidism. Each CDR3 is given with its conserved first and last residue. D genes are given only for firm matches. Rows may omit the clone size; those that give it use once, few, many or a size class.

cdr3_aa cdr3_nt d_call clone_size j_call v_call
CSVVPENTGELFF TGCAGCGTTGTACCAGAGAACACCGGGGAGCTGTTTTTT - many TRBJ2-2 TRBV29-1
CASSRDRLYTEAFF TGTGCCAGCAGTCGGGACCGACTATACACTGAAGCTTTCTTT - - TRBJ1-1 TRBV6-6
CASRVGGYGNTIYF TGTGCCAGCCGGGTCGGGGGATATGGAAACACCATATATTTT - - TRBJ1-3 TRBV7-3
CASSFQGGQETQYF TGTGCCAGCAGTTTTCAGGGAGGGCAAGAGACCCAGTACTTC TRBD2 - TRBJ2-5 TRBV12-3/TRBV12-4
CAISEWDTGAETQYF TGTGCCATCAGTGAGTGGGACACGGGCGCGGAGACCCAGTACTTC - many TRBJ2-5 TRBV10-3
CASSAQGFGGYTF TGTGCCAGCAGTGCGCAGGGGTTCGGCGGCTACACCTTC - - TRBJ1-2 TRBV6-4
CASSQVSGPYEQYF TGTGCCAGCAGCCAGGTTAGCGGACCCTACGAGCAGTACTTC - few TRBJ2-7 TRBV3-1
CAIKPGQGEAFF TGTGCCATCAAACCGGGACAGGGGGAAGCTTTCTTT TRBD1 - TRBJ1-1 TRBV10-3
CASSPQVYSNQPQHF TGTGCCAGTAGTCCTCAGGTCTATAGCAATCAGCCCCAGCATTTT - - TRBJ1-5 TRBV19
CASSVSTGVTGSGTEAFF TGTGCCAGCAGCGTCTCCACAGGGGTTACAGGGTCGGGAACTGAAGCTTTCTTT TRBD1 - TRBJ1-1 TRBV9
CASIPPAGQGYTF TGTGCCAGCATCCCGCCGGCCGGACAAGGCTACACCTTC - - TRBJ1-2 TRBV7-3
CASGQRGINQPQHF TGTGCCAGCGGCCAAAGGGGGATTAATCAGCCCCAGCATTTT - - TRBJ1-5 TRBV6-1
CASRGFRGSEETQYF TGTGCCAGCAGAGGATTTAGGGGCTCCGAAGAGACCCAGTACTTC - - TRBJ2-5 TRBV2
CSARDLAPQETQYF TGCAGTGCTAGAGACCTAGCGCCACAAGAGACCCAGTACTTC - few TRBJ2-5 TRBV20-1
CASSGRGLADEQYF TGTGCCAGCAGTGGCAGGGGGCTGGCGGACGAGCAGTACTTC TRBD1 - TRBJ2-7 TRBV11-2
CATSVRRDYSYEQYF TGTGCCACCAGCGTACGCCGGGACTACAGCTACGAGCAGTACTTC TRBD2 - TRBJ2-7 TRBV15
CASSQVGGNEQYF TGTGCCAGCAGCCAAGTCGGGGGGAACGAGCAGTACTTC TRBD2 many TRBJ2-7 TRBV14
CAIRGLAGDPPSNTGELFF TGTGCCATCCGTGGGCTAGCGGGAGATCCGCCTTCGAACACCGGGGAGCTGTTTTTT TRBD2 - TRBJ2-2 TRBV12-3/TRBV12-4
CASSLERTNTEAFF TGTGCCAGCAGCTTAGAAAGGACTAACACTGAAGCTTTCTTT - many TRBJ1-1 TRBV7-2
CASRVAVSGTTGELFF TGTGCCAGCAGGGTAGCGGTCAGCGGGACCACCGGGGAGCTGTTTTTT TRBD2 - TRBJ2-2 TRBV14
CASSFTVNTIYF TGTGCCAGCAGTTTCACAGTGAACACCATATATTTT - - TRBJ1-3 TRBV6-5
CASSFERDHEQYF TGCGCCAGCAGCTTTGAGCGGGACCACGAGCAGTACTTC TRBD2 - TRBJ2-7 TRBV4-1
CASSERQFSYEQYF TGTGCCAGCAGTGAGCGGCAGTTTTCCTACGAGCAGTACTTC - many TRBJ2-7 TRBV2
CSASSETGDDQPQHF TGCAGTGCCAGCAGTGAAACAGGGGACGATCAGCCCCAGCATTTT TRBD1 - TRBJ1-5 TRBV20-1
CASSPRASGYEQYF TGTGCCAGCAGCCCCCGGGCTAGCGGCTACGAGCAGTACTTC TRBD2 few TRBJ2-7 TRBV12-3/TRBV12-4
CASVLGGRNGELFF TGTGCCAGCGTCCTTGGGGGGCGGAACGGGGAGCTGTTTTTT - - TRBJ2-2 TRBV12-3/TRBV12-4
CASSYGSFSNEKLFF TGTGCCAGCAGTTACGGAAGTTTCTCTAATGAAAAACTGTTTTTT - - TRBJ1-4 TRBV6-5
CSAGDATGMDTEAFF TGCAGTGCTGGGGACGCAACGGGAATGGACACTGAAGCTTTCTTT - few TRBJ1-1 TRBV20-1
CAISGDGGSYNEQFF TGTGCCATCAGTGGGGACGGAGGCTCCTACAATGAGCAGTTCTTC - - TRBJ2-1 TRBV10-3
CASSESFQSGELFF TGTGCCAGCAGCGAGTCCTTCCAGTCGGGGGAGCTGTTTTTT - few TRBJ2-2 TRBV9
CAISDPGQGMGELFF TGTGCCATCAGCGATCCGGGACAGGGAATGGGGGAGCTGTTTTTT TRBD1 many TRBJ2-2 TRBV10-3
CASSEGSGISSYEQYF TGTGCCAGCAGCGAGGGTAGCGGGATTAGCTCCTACGAGCAGTACTTC TRBD2 few TRBJ2-7 TRBV7-6
CASGGTGALETQYF TGTGCCAGCGGAGGGACAGGGGCGTTGGAGACCCAGTACTTC TRBD1 - TRBJ2-5 TRBV9
CAISVSGGNEQYF TGTGCCATCAGTGTCTCGGGAGGTAACGAGCAGTACTTC TRBD2 - TRBJ2-7 TRBV10-3
CSTTGTPNQPQHF TGCAGTACTACCGGGACACCTAATCAGCCCCAGCATTTT - - TRBJ1-5 TRBV20-1
CASTSAAGIYGYTF TGTGCCAGTACCTCCGCGGCGGGGATTTATGGCTACACCTTC - many TRBJ1-2 TRBV19